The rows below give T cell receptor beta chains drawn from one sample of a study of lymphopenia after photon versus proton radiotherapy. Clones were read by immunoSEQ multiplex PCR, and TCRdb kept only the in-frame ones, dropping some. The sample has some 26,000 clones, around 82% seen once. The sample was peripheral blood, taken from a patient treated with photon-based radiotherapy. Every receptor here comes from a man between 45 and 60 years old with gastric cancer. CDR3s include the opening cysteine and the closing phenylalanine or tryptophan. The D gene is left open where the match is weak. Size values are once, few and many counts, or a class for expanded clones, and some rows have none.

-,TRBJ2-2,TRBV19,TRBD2,TGTGCCAGTAGTGTCGGGGGGGCCGGCACCGGGGAGCTGTTTTTT,CASSVGGAGTGELFF
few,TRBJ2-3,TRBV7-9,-,TGTGCCAGCACGGGGAGCACAGATACGCAGTATTTT,CASTGSTDTQYF
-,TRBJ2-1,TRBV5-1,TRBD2,TGCGCCAGCAGCAGGACTAGCTATGAGCAGTTCTTC,CASSRTSYEQFF
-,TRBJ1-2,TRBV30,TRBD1,TGTGCCTCCTCGACAGGGGCGGACTATGGCTACACCTTC,CASSTGADYGYTF
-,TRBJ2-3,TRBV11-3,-,TGTGCCAGCAGCCTAAGGGGCCTAGCCTCTAGCACAGATACGCAGTATTTT,CASSLRGLASSTDTQYF
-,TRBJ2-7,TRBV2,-,TGTGCCAGTCAGACAGTCGGAAGTTACGAGCAGTACTTC,CASQTVGSYEQYF
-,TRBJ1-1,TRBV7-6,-,TGTGCCAGCAGCTTAATGGGGTTCACTGAAGCTTTCTTT,CASSLMGFTEAFF
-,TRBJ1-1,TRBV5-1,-,TGCGCCAGCAGTCAGCGGGCTTTCTTT,CASSQRAFF
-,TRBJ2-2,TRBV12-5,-,TGTGCTAGTGGTTTGGTACCCGGGAAGCACACCGGGGAGCTGTTTTTT,CASGLVPGKHTGELFF
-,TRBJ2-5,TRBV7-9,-,TGTGCCAGCAGCTTCATCTTTCTGCCAGGGGACCAGAAGACCCAGTACTTC,CASSFIFLPGDQKTQYF
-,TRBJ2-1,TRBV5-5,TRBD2,TGTGCCAGCAGTCAACATAGCGGGGGGTCTCCCACTGAGCAGTTCTTC,CASSQHSGGSPTEQFF
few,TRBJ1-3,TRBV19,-,TGTGCCAGTAGTCAGGGAAACACCATATATTTT,CASSQGNTIYF
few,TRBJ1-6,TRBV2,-,TGTGCCAGCAGTGAAAGGCATAGCTTTTATAATTCACCCCTCCACTTT,CASSERHSFYNSPLHF